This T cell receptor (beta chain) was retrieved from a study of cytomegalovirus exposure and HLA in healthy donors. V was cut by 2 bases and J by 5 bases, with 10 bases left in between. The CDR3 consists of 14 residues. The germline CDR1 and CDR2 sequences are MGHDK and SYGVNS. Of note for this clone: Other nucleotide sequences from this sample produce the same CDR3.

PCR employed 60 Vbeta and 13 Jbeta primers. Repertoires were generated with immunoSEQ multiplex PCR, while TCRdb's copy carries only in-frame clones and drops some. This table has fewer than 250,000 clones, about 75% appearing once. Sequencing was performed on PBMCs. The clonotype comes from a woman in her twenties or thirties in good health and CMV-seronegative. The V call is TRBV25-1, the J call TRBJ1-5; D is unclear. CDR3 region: CASSEAGIDQPQHF. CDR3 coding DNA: TGTGCCAGCAGTGAAGCAGGAATCGATCAGCCCCAGCATTTT.